These T cell receptor beta chains were read from a single sample in a study of CD8+CD57+ T cells in acquired aplastic anemia. TCRdb ran MiXCR on the reads and lists one entry per CDR3 protein. The sample shows 450,000 to 600,000 distinct CDR3 sequences, roughly a third of them seen only once. Sequencing was carried out using sorted CD4+, CD8+, or CD8+CD57+ T cells (not recorded which) from PBMCs. These TCRs come from a human donor with aplastic anemia. Both conserved end residues are trimmed from each CDR3. Each record gives: CDR3 protein, V gene, D gene, J gene. A D gene is named only where the DNA matches it firmly.

cdr3_aa: ASSESRDVALT; v_call: TRBV10-1; d_call: NA; j_call: TRBJ1-2
cdr3_aa: ASLRQGWTEAF; v_call: TRBV6-1; d_call: NA; j_call: TRBJ1-1
cdr3_aa: ASSSQAFRTSSYNEQF; v_call: TRBV13; d_call: NA; j_call: TRBJ2-1
cdr3_aa: ASSVAGGGGLQETQY; v_call: TRBV9; d_call: NA; j_call: TRBJ2-5
cdr3_aa: ASTRRFNEKLF; v_call: TRBV2; d_call: NA; j_call: TRBJ1-4
cdr3_aa: ASSRGEYEQY; v_call: TRBV7-9; d_call: NA; j_call: TRBJ2-7
cdr3_aa: ASSLVVLSGSASPLH; v_call: TRBV5-1; d_call: NA; j_call: TRBJ1-6
cdr3_aa: ASRRGASSTDTQY; v_call: TRBV7-8; d_call: NA; j_call: TRBJ2-3
cdr3_aa: ASSPRDSSHEQY; v_call: TRBV11-3; d_call: TRBD1; j_call: TRBJ2-7
cdr3_aa: ASNAGGGYT; v_call: TRBV2; d_call: NA; j_call: TRBJ1-2
cdr3_aa: ASRSFSGGGGEQF; v_call: TRBV2; d_call: TRBD1; j_call: TRBJ2-1
cdr3_aa: AGIRRQSSYEQY; v_call: TRBV6-1; d_call: NA; j_call: TRBJ2-7
cdr3_aa: ASSRGSGTYSYEQY; v_call: TRBV27; d_call: TRBD2; j_call: TRBJ2-7
cdr3_aa: ATSSYGQGGPEAF; v_call: TRBV15; d_call: TRBD1; j_call: TRBJ1-1
cdr3_aa: ATSRDLGGNNSPLH; v_call: TRBV15; d_call: NA; j_call: TRBJ1-6
cdr3_aa: SARDRGRDTEAF; v_call: TRBV20-1; d_call: NA; j_call: TRBJ1-1